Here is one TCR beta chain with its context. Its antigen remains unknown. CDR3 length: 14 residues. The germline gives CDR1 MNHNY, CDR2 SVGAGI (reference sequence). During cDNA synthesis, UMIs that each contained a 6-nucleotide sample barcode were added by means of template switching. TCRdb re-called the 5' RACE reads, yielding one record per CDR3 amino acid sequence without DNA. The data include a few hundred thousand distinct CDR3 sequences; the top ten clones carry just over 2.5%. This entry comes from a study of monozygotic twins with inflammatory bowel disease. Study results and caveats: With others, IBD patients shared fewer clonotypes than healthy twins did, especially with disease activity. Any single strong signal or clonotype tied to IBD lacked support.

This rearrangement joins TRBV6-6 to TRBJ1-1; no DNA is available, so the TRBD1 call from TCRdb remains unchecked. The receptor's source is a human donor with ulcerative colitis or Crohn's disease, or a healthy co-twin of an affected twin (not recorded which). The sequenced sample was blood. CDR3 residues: CASSPQGRDTEAFF.